The 5 T cell receptor beta chains below come from one sample, sequenced in a study of shared clonotypes between healthy human individuals. Terminally differentiated effector memory CD45RA+ cells were excluded from the naive CD8 cells, which were CD45RO-negative and positively selected for CCR7. Some clones are missing from TCRdb's copy, which holds only in-frame ones; the method was immunoSEQ multiplex PCR. The table lists roughly 600,000 clones, roughly 98% of them singletons. The sequenced material came from naive CD8+ T cells sorted from blood. The receptors stem from a man between 25 and 39 years old in good health.

The chain carries TRBV28 and TRBJ2-1, with D perhaps matching TRBD2 (6 bases). The germline V and J ends were trimmed by 6 bases and 3 bases, with 18 bases remaining between them. CDR3 length equals 16 residues. CDR1 MDHEN and CDR2 SYDVKM come from the germline V gene. The CDR3 DNA sequence: TGTGCCAGCAGGGCCGCACGGGACTTCAACTACAATGAGCAGTTCTTC. Translation gives CASRAARDFNYNEQFF.

This sequence joins TRBV5-1 and TRBJ2-7; 8 positions agree with TRBD2. Germline-derived CDR1 and CDR2 are SGHRS and YFSETQ. The V and J ends lost 5 bases and 0 bases, in that order; junction bases with no gene match: 7. The CDR3 covers 15 residues. CDR3 sequence: CASRPGLGNSYEQYF. The DNA for the CDR3 is TGCGCCAGCAGACCGGGACTAGGGAACTCCTACGAGCAGTACTTC.

The chain combines TRBV7-9 with TRBJ2-4; no clear D. The CDR3 loop spans 15 amino acids. The germline CDR1 and CDR2 sequences are SEHNR and FQNEAQ (reference sequence). Trimming removed 1 base at V and 0 bases at J, with 7 bases between. The CDR3 bases are TGTGCCAGCAGCTTAGATGGCCTAGCCAAAAACATTCAGTACTTC. Translated: CASSLDGLAKNIQYF.

With respect to this clone: Additional DNA sequences in this sample encode the identical CDR3. The chain couples TRBV11-2 to TRBJ2-1; D gene unclear. Per the germline V gene, CDR1 is SGHAT and CDR2 is FQNNGV. Trimming removed 1 base from V and 6 bases from J, with 4 bases in between. The CDR3 has 12 amino acids. Written as DNA, the CDR3 is TGTGCCAGCAGCTTAGTTAGCAATGAGCAGTTCTTC. Translating gives CASSLVSNEQFF.

V is TRBV7-9 and J is TRBJ1-1; TRBD1 matches at 8 bases. CDR1 is SEHNR and CDR2 is FQNEAQ in the germline V gene (reference sequence). The CDR3 sequence is 14 residues long. Trimming took 5 bases from V and 3 from J; bases not matched to a gene: 5. The CDR3 DNA reads as TGTGCCAGCAGCCAGACAGGGGAGGACACTGAAGCTTTCTTT. It specifies CASSQTGEDTEAFF.